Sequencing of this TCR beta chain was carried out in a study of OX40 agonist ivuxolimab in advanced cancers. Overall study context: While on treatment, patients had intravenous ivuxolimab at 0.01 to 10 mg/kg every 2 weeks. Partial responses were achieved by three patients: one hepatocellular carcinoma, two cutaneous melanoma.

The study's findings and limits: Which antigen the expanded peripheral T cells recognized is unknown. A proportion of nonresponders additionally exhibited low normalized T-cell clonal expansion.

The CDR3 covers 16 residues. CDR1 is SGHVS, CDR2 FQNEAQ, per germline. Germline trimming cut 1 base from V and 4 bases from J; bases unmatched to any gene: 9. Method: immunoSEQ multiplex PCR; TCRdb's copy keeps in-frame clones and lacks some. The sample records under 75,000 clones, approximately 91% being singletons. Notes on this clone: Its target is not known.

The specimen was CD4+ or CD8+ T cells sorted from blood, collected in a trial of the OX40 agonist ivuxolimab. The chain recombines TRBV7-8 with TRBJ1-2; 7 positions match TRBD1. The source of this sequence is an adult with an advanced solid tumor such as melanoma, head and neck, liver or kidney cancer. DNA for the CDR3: TGTGCCAGCAGCTTAGAAGGGGGCCGACCCTCCTATGGCTACACCTTC. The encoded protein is CASSLEGGRPSYGYTF. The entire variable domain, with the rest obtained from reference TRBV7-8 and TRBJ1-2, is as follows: GAGVSQSPRYKVAKRGQDVALRCDPISGHVSLFWYQQALGQGPEFLTYFQNEAQLDKSGLPSDRFFAERPEGSVSTLKIQRTQQEDSAVYLCASSLEGGRPSYGYTFGSGTRLTVV.